What follows describes a single T cell receptor beta chain. Its antigen is unidentified. One junction end does not reproduce the germline sequence, and a read error may be involved. The data were obtained in a study of tumor and adjacent non-tumor tissue in lung cancer. Study as a whole: Aged roughly 31 to 80 years, patients included 9 to 11 men and 5 women with stage I to III disease. Study-level results: Tumor tissue had significantly higher TCR diversity than normal lung.

The template was RNA from unsorted bulk tissue. This non-tumor lung sample came from over 3 cm beyond the tumor edge. The library came from three nested PCR rounds adapted from ARM-PCR protocols. Each CDR3 protein is one row after TCRdb ran MiXCR on the multiplex PCR reads. Of about 77,000 distinct CDR3 sequences in the sample, less than 85% were seen once. This CDR3 spans 18 amino acids. Looked up from germline, CDR1 is MNHEY and CDR2 is SVGAGI. The chain employs TRBV6-5 and TRBJ2-5, with 8 bases identical to TRBD2. The sample was distant non-tumor lung tissue. This sequence originates from a man between 65 and 80 years old with non-small cell lung cancer. The CDR3 DNA reads TGTGTCAGCAGTTACTCGACGGGGGGGAATCGGTACCAAGAGACCCAATACTTC. It translates to CVSSYSTGGNRYQETQYF.